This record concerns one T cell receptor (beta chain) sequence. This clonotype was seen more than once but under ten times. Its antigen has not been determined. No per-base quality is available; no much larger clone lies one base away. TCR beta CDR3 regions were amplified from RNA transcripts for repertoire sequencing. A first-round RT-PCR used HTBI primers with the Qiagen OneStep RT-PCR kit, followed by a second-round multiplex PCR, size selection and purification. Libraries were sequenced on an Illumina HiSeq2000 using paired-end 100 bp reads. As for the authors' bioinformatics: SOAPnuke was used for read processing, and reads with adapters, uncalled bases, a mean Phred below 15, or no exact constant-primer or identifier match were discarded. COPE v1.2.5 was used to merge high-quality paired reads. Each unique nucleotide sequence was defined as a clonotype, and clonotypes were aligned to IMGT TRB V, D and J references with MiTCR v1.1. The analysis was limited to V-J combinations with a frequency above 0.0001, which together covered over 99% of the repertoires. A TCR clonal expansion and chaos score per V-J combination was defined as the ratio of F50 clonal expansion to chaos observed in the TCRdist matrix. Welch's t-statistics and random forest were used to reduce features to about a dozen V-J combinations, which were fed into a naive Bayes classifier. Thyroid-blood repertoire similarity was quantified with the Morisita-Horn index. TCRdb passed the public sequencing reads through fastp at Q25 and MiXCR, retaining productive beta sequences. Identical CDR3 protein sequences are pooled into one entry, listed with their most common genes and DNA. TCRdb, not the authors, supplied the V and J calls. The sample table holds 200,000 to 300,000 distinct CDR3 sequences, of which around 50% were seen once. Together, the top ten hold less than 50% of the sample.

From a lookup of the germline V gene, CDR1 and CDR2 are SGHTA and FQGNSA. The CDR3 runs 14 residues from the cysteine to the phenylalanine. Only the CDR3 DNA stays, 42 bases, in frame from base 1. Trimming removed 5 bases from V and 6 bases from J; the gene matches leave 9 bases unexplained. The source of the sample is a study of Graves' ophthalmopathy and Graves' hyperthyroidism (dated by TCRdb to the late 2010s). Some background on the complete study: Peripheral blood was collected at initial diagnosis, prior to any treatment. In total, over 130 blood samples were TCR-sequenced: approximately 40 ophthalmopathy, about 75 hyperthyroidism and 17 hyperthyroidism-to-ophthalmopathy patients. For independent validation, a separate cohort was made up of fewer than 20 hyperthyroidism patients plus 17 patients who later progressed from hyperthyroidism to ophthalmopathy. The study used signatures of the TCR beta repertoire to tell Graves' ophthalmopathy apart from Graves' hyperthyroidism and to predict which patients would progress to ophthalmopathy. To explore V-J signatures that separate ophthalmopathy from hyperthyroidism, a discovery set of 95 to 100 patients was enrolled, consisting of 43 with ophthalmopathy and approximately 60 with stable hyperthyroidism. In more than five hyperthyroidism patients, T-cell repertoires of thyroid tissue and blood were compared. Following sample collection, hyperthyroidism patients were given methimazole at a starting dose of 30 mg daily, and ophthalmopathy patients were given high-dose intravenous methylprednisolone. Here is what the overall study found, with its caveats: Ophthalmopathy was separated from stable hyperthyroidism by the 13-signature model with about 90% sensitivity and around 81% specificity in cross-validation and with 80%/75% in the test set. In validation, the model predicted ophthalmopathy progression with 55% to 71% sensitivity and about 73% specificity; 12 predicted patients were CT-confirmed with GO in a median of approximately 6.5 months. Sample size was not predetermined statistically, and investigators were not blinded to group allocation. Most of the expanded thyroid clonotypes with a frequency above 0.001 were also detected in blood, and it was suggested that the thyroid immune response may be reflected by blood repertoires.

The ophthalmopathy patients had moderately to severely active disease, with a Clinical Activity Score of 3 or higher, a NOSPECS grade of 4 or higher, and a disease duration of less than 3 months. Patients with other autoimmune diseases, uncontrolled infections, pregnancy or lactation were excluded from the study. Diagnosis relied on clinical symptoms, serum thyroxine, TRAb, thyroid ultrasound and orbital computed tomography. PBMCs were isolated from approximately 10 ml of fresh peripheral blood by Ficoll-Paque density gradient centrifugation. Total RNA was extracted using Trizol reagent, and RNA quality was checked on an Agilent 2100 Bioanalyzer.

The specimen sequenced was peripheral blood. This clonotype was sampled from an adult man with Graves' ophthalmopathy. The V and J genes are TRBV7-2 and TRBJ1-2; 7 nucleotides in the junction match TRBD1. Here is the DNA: TGTGCCAGCAGCACCAGGGGGGGGGAGGATGGCTACACCTTC. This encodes CASSTRGGEDGYTF.